Sequencing of this T cell receptor (beta chain) was carried out in a study of T cells in Graves' hyperthyroidism and ophthalmopathy. The wider study: Peripheral blood was drawn at first diagnosis, prior to all treatment.

This CDR3 has 14 amino acids. The germline V gene encodes CDR1 SGDLS and CDR2 YYNGEE. The V gene lost 0 bases and the J gene lost 3 bases, with 9 bases spanning the gap. The table lists this clonotype with a few counts. Its antigen is not known. There were TCR beta CDR3 regions amplified from RNA transcripts. HTBI primers were used for first-round RT-PCR of the TCR CDR3. TCRdb re-analysed the multiplex PCR reads in MiXCR, keeping a single row per CDR3 protein. The profile shows 500,000 to 650,000 distinct CDR3 sequences, 17% of them singletons. Whole-study findings and limits: Most thyroid clonotypes expanded above 0.001 appeared in blood too.

Clinical symptoms, serum thyroxine and TRAb, thyroid ultrasound and orbital computed tomography were used for the diagnoses. PBMCs were derived from approximately 10 ml fresh peripheral blood. The chain is built from TRBV9 and TRBJ1-1; D gene unclear. The specimen was blood. The source is a woman in her late teens or twenties with Graves' ophthalmopathy. The CDR3 DNA sequence: TGTGCCAGCAGCGTAGCTCCCGGGGACACTGAAGCTTTCTTT. Protein: CASSVAPGDTEAFF.